The 19 T cell receptor beta chains below were found in one sample sequenced in a study of control samples from healthy donors and cancer patients. TCRdb's table, derived via immunoSEQ multiplex PCR, lists solely in-frame clones and lacks some. Among around 83,000 clones listed, approximately 93% were seen once. The sample consisted of PBMCs. These TCRs come from a woman in her 40s with lung cancer.

This clone has just one count. V gene TRBV11-3 combines with J gene TRBJ1-5; perhaps TRBD1 as D (5 bases). Germline assignment: CDR1 SGHNT and CDR2 YENEEA. Trimming pared 5 bases from V and 5 bases from J, leaving 10 bases between. The CDR3 covers 13 residues. The CDR3 spells CASSPSTDQPQHF. CDR3 in DNA: TGTGCCAGCAGCCCGTCGACAGATCAGCCCCAGCATTTT.

The count of this clone is one. The V gene is TRBV5-1, the J gene TRBJ2-3, with 7 bases fitting TRBD1. CDR1 and CDR2 (germline): SGHRS, YFSETQ. CDR3 length equals 14 residues. Trimming took 0 bases from V and 10 from J; bases not matched to a gene: 8. The chain's CDR3 is CASSLALQGDAQYF. Written as DNA, the CDR3 is TGCGCCAGCAGCTTGGCTCTCCAGGGGGATGCGCAGTATTTT.

The chain carries TRBV23-1 and TRBJ1-2; maybe TRBD1 (5 bases). TRBV23-1 is marked as an open reading frame, function uncertain. V lost 3 bases and J lost 4, with 24 bases in between. CDR3 length: 18 residues. CDR3 region: CASSQGDFPQSGSYGYTF. CDR3 in DNA: TGCGCCAGCAGTCAGGGGGACTTCCCACAATCGGGCTCCTATGGCTACACCTTC.

The rearrangement uses TRBV3-1 (or the pseudogene TRBV3-2) and TRBJ2-3; D is unresolved. V lost 2 bases, J lost 2 bases, and 8 bases lay in between. The length of the CDR3 is 14 residues. Germline-derived CDR1 and CDR2 are LGHDT and YNNKEL (reference sequence). CDR3 protein: CASSQQATTDTQYF. CDR3 sequence (DNA): TGTGCCAGCAGCCAACAAGCGACCACAGATACGCAGTATTTT.

The table lists this clone with a few counts. CDR3 region: CASSLTEGDTEAFF. CDR3 nucleotide sequence: TGTGCCAGCAGTTTAACGGAGGGTGATACTGAAGCTTTCTTT. The chain links TRBV28 to TRBJ1-1; D ambiguous. Germline lookup yields CDR1 MDHEN and CDR2 SYDVKM. V was clipped by 2 bases and J by 5 bases, with 12 bases between them. CDR3 length: 14 amino acids.

The chain joins TRBV3-1 (or the pseudogene TRBV3-2) to TRBJ2-7, with D possibly being TRBD1 or TRBD2 (5 bases each). This CDR3 is 14 amino acids long. Trimming took off 4 bases at V and 3 bases at J, with 13 bases between the two ends. Germline loops: CDR1 LGHDT, CDR2 YNNKEL (reference sequence). CDR3 residues: CASSPPGADYEQYF. Written as DNA, the CDR3 is TGTGCCAGCAGCCCCCCCGGGGCCGACTACGAGCAGTACTTC.

V gene TRBV5-1 combines with J gene TRBJ1-2; 9 nucleotides match TRBD1. This CDR3 has 14 residues. The V gene's germline CDR1 is SGHRS and CDR2 YFSETQ. After removal of 2 bases from V and 5 bases from J, the junction contained 4 bases not matched to a gene. The CDR3 DNA reads TGCGCCAGCAGCTTCGGACAGGGGTATTATGGCTACACCTTC. Translated: CASSFGQGYYGYTF.

The V and J genes are TRBV5-1 and TRBJ1-1, with D uncertain. The germline V and J ends were trimmed by 4 bases and 0 bases, with 7 bases remaining between them. The CDR3 sequence is 13 residues long. Germline assignment: CDR1 SGHRS and CDR2 YFSETQ. As DNA, the CDR3 is TGCGCCAGCAGCCACGGACTGAACACTGAAGCTTTCTTT. Translating gives CASSHGLNTEAFF.

The CDR3 DNA is TGTGCCAGCAAGAGGGTAGGGGGGACTGGAAACACCATATATTTT. The encoded protein is CASKRVGGTGNTIYF. The genes are TRBV28 and TRBJ1-3, with D possibly being TRBD1 (6 bases). CDR3 length: 15 amino acids. V lost 7 bases and J lost 2, with 15 bases in between. Germline V gene sequence: CDR1 MDHEN, CDR2 SYDVKM.

The J gene is TRBJ1-5, the V gene TRBV19; D uncertain. V lost 5 bases, J lost 0 bases, and 8 bases lay in between. The CDR3 is 14 amino acids. Per germline, CDR1 LNHDA and CDR2 SQIVND (reference sequence). The CDR3 region has the DNA TGTGCCAGTAGTCCCCCGTATAGCAATCAGCCCCAGCATTTT. Translated: CASSPPYSNQPQHF.

The rearrangement joins TRBV5-6 to TRBJ2-1; 9 nucleotides line up with TRBD1. Germline CDR1 is SGHDT and CDR2 is YYEEEE. The CDR3 consists of 16 residues. V was clipped by 4 bases and J by 6 bases; unmatched bases: 11. CDR3 sequence reads: CASSGLDRGSANEQFF. The CDR3 DNA follows: TGTGCCAGCAGCGGCTTAGACAGGGGGAGTGCCAATGAGCAGTTCTTC.

This clone came up once. An end of the junction differs from the germline gene, which may be a read error. The chain has TRBV2 and TRBJ1-5; no clear D gene. The CDR3 sequence is 16 residues long. Germline lookup yields CDR1 SNHLY and CDR2 FYNNEI. In DNA form, the CDR3 reads TGTGCCAGCAGGGAAGTCGGGTTATTGAGCAATCAGCCCCAGCATTTT. The encoded protein is CASREVGLLSNQPQHF.

The chain joins TRBV10-1 to TRBJ2-3; D is uncertain. The CDR3 is made up of 13 amino acids. Trimming pared 7 bases from V and 11 bases from J, leaving 19 bases between. Germline CDR1 and CDR2: WNHNN and SYGVQD (reference sequence). The CDR3 coding sequence is TGCGCCAGCATATTCTCCCCCCCCTGGGGGCAGTATTTT. It specifies CASIFSPPWGQYF.

This clone was recorded only once. This rearrangement joins TRBV5-6 to TRBJ2-7; TRBD1 or TRBD2 may be the D gene (5 bases each). Germline V gene data show CDR1 as SGHDT and CDR2 as YYEEEE. V lost 0 bases, J lost 2 bases, and 9 bases lay in between. The CDR3 loop spans 14 amino acids. CDR3 DNA sequence: TGTGCCAGCAGCTTGGGTGGGGGTACCTACGAGCAGTACTTC. It is translated as CASSLGGGTYEQYF.

The rearrangement joins TRBV5-1 to TRBJ1-4, with no clear D. CDR1 and CDR2 from the germline V gene are SGHRS and YFSETQ. This CDR3 comprises 15 residues. Trimming left V 0 bases short and J 4 bases short, with 10 bases between. The CDR3 coding sequence is TGCGCCAGCAGCTTGGAGGCAGACGGTAATGAAAAACTGTTTTTT. Residues: CASSLEADGNEKLFF.

This sequence joins TRBV27 and TRBJ2-7; TRBD2 might be the D (5 bases). V lost 6 bases and J 5 bases, leaving 23 bases between the germline ends. This CDR3 comprises 16 residues. Germline assignment: CDR1 MNHEY and CDR2 SMNVEV (reference sequence). The CDR3 nucleotides read TGTGCCAGCAGCCCTATACTAGTGAGGGTTTGGGACGAGCAGTACTTC. It specifies CASSPILVRVWDEQYF.

V and J are TRBV28 and TRBJ1-5; a possible D gene is TRBD1 (5 bases). Trimming removed 10 bases from V and 3 bases from J, with 16 bases in between. Germline V gives CDR1 MDHEN, CDR2 SYDVKM. The CDR3 runs 14 residues. The CDR3 spells CATCGADINQPQHF. Written as DNA, the CDR3 is TGTGCCACCTGTGGGGCCGATATCAATCAGCCCCAGCATTTT. Combining the CDR3 with reference TRBV28 and TRBJ1-5 gives the whole variable domain DVKVTQSSRYLVKRTGEKVFLECVQDMDHENMFWYRQDPGLGLRLIYFSYDVKMKEKGDIPEGYSVSREKKERFSLILESASTNQTSMYLCATCGADINQPQHFGDGTRLSIL.

This clone was picked up one time. CDR3 sequence reads: CASSLDWGEINTGELFF. CDR3 bases: TGCGCCAGCAGCTTGGATTGGGGGGAGATAAACACCGGGGAGCTGTTTTTT. V gene TRBV5-1 combines with J gene TRBJ2-2, with D possibly matching TRBD2 (6 bases). With 0 bases removed from V and 2 bases from J, the gap between germline ends came to 14 bases. CDR1 SGHRS and CDR2 YFSETQ come from the germline V gene. The CDR3 covers 17 residues.

The rearrangement uses TRBV6-6 and TRBJ2-7; unclear D gene. This CDR3 region has 11 residues. Trimming removed 6 bases from V and 4 bases from J, with 7 bases in between. Germline V gene sequence: CDR1 MNHNY, CDR2 SVGAGI (reference sequence). The CDR3 loop reads CASSQTYEQYF. The CDR3 coding sequence is TGTGCCAGCAGCCAGACTTACGAGCAGTACTTC.